The present T cell receptor beta chain was sequenced within a study of T cell responses to AZD1222 COVID-19 vaccine. This CDR3 is built from 14 residues. CDR1 SNHLY and CDR2 FYNNEI come from the germline V gene. V lost 6 bases, J lost 6 bases, and 15 bases lay in between. Assay: immunoSEQ multiplex PCR; the TCRdb copy retains only in-frame clones and omits some. The sample includes 130,000 to 150,000 clones, around 84% of them seen just once. The chain links TRBV2 to TRBJ2-1; D possibly corresponds to TRBD1 (6 bases). The clonotype was recovered from an adult who received the AZD1222 COVID-19 vaccine. The specimen was peripheral blood, collected 28 days after the second AZD1222 dose. The CDR3 region has the DNA TGTGCCAGCAGCGGACTCCTCAGGGGCAATGAGCAGTTCTTC. Its translation: CASSGLLRGNEQFF.